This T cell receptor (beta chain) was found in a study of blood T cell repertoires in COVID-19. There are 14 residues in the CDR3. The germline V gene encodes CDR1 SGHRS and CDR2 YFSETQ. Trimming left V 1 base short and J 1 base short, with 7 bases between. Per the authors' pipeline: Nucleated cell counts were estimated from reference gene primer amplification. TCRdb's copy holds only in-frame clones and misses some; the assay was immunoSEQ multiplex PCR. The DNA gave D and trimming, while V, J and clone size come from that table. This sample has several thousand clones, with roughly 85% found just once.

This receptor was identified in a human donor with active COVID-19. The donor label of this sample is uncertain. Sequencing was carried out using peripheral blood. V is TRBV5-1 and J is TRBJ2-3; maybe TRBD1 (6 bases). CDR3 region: CASSLPGGTDTQYF. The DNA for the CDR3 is TGCGCCAGCAGCTTGCCAGGGGGCACAGATACGCAGTATTTT.